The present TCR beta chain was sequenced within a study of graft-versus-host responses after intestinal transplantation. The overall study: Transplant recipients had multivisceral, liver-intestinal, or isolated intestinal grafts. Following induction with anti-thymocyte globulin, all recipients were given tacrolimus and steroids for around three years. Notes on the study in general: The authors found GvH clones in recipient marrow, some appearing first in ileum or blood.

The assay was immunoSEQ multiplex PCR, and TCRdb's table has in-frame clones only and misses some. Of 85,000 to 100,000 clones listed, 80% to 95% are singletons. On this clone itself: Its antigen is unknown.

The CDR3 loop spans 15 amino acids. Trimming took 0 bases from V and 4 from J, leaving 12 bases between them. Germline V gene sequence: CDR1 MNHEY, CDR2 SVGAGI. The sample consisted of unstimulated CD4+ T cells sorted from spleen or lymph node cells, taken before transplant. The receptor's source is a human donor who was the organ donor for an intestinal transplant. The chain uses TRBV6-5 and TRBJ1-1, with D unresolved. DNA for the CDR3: TGTGCCAGCAGTTACTCAGGAGCACACGGCACTGAAGCTTTCTTT. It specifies CASSYSGAHGTEAFF.